One sample yielded the 27 T cell receptor beta chains listed below, sequenced in a study of T-cell memory formation after mild COVID-19. TCRdb used MiXCR to reprocess the 5' RACE reads, holding one entry per CDR3 protein. The sample records hundreds of thousands of distinct CDR3 sequences, 25% being singletons. The sequenced sample consisted of PBMCs or a T cell subset sorted from them (not recorded which). Receptor source: an adult woman who had mild COVID-19 (a few samples of this study predate the infection). Cell type and time point are not known.

The table lists this clonotype with a few counts. V usage is TRBV6-6 and J usage is TRBJ1-2, with a tentative D call TRBD1 (5 bases). This CDR3 comprises 18 residues. Germline V gene lookup returns CDR1 MNHNY and CDR2 SVGAGI (reference sequence). V was pared by 7 bases and J by 3 bases, with 27 bases between. In nucleotides, the CDR3 is TGTGCCAGCACCGGTTCTACTCCCGGGACCAGGGCTGACTATGGCTACACCTTC. It translates to CASTGSTPGTRADYGYTF.

In DNA form, the CDR3 reads TGTGCCACCAGTGACCCCGGACAGGGGGTGGGCGAGCAGTACTTC. It translates to CATSDPGQGVGEQYF. The chain recombines TRBV24-1 with TRBJ2-7; 10 bases match TRBD1. J gave up 6 bases and V 4 bases, and 8 bases lay outside the gene matches. Germline CDR1 reads KGHDR; CDR2 reads SFDVKD. The CDR3 has 15 amino acids.

This clonotype occurred a few times. The V call is TRBV5-1, the J call TRBJ2-1, with 8 bases that match TRBD2. The J segment lost 6 bases and the V segment lost 4 bases, leaving 6 bases of the junction unmatched. The CDR3 length is 14 residues. Germline loops: CDR1 SGHRS, CDR2 YFSETQ. CDR3 in amino acids: CASSLPGGFNEQFF. In DNA form, the CDR3 reads TGCGCCAGCAGCCTCCCGGGAGGGTTCAATGAGCAGTTCTTC.

The chain couples TRBV7-2 to TRBJ2-3; D unresolved. Trimming removed 5 bases at V and 9 bases at J, with 9 bases between. There are 11 residues in the CDR3. Germline CDR1 reads SGHTA; CDR2 reads FQGNSA. As DNA, the CDR3 is TGTGCCAGCAGCCCGCCGTTGACGCAGTATTTT. As protein: CASSPPLTQYF.

The chain recombines TRBV20-1 with TRBJ1-2; possible D gene TRBD1, 6 bases. CDR3 length: 17 amino acids. V was pared by 0 bases and J by 6 bases, with 23 bases between. The V gene's germline CDR1 is DFQATT and CDR2 SNEGSKA (reference sequence). Here the CDR3 DNA reads TGCAGTGCTAGAGATCAGTTAACAGGGTCTTGGGAGCATGGCTACACCTTC. This encodes CSARDQLTGSWEHGYTF.

This clonotype came up a few times. The chain employs TRBV7-3 and TRBJ2-2; 7 nucleotides match TRBD1. Losses at the gene ends were 6 bases for V and 4 bases for J; bases not matched to a gene: 8. Looked up from germline, CDR1 is SGHTA and CDR2 is FQGTGA. This CDR3 spans 15 amino acids. The DNA for the CDR3 is TGTGCCAGCAGTCCGGACAGGTCCTTCACCGGGGAGCTGTTTTTT. It translates to CASSPDRSFTGELFF.

This clonotype was detected a few times. The chain recombines TRBV12-3 or TRBV12-4 with TRBJ1-5, with D unresolved. The CDR3 loop spans 13 amino acids. V was trimmed by 3 bases and J by 5 bases, leaving 8 bases between them. CDR3 protein: CASSFFIDQPQHF. The CDR3 bases are TGTGCCAGCAGTTTCTTTATCGATCAGCCCCAGCATTTT.

This clonotype turned up a few times. The genes are TRBV18 and TRBJ2-7, with D maybe TRBD2 (7 bases). Germline V CDR1 and CDR2: KGHSH, LQKENI. Between the trimmed V and J ends, which lost 6 bases and 6 bases, there was a span of 18 bases. This CDR3 region has 14 residues. The CDR3 here is CASSSVGGVIEQYF. CDR3 nucleotide sequence: TGTGCCAGCTCCAGCGTAGGGGGGGTCATCGAGCAGTACTTC.

The chain couples TRBV21-1 to TRBJ1-1; the D segment call TRBD1 is taken from the table without a DNA check. TRBV21-1 represents a pseudogene. The CDR3 length is 15 residues. As DNA, the CDR3 is TGTGCCAGCAGCCCGGGACAGGGAGGGTTCGCTGAAGCTTTCTTT. As protein: CASSPGQGGFAEAFF.

This chain links TRBV5-1 with TRBJ2-7, with 8 bases matching TRBD2. This CDR3 has 16 residues. The germline CDR1 and CDR2 sequences are SGHRS and YFSETQ. After removal of 5 bases from V and 1 base from J, the junction contained 11 bases not matched to a gene. CDR3: CASSSLTGGISYEQYF. The CDR3 nucleotides read TGCGCCAGCAGTAGTCTAACGGGGGGGATTTCCTACGAGCAGTACTTC.

This sequence joins TRBV20-1 and TRBJ1-4; D not resolved. The germline V gene has CDR1 DFQATT and CDR2 SNEGSKA (reference sequence). The V end was cut by 0 bases, the J end by 4 bases, with 3 bases between. CDR3 length equals 12 residues. The CDR3 protein is CSAREVNEKLFF. In DNA form, the CDR3 reads TGCAGTGCTAGAGAAGTTAATGAAAAACTGTTTTTT.

The chain is built from TRBV20-1 and TRBJ1-1; no clear D. Trimming took 2 bases from V and 0 from J, leaving 10 bases between them. CDR3 size: 14 residues. The germline gives CDR1 DFQATT, CDR2 SNEGSKA (reference sequence). Here the CDR3 reads CSARLGILNTEAFF. The DNA of the CDR3 is TGCAGTGCTAGATTGGGTATCCTGAACACTGAAGCTTTCTTT.

This chain joins TRBV6-2 or TRBV6-3 and TRBJ1-5; the D is unclear. V lost 6 bases to trimming and J lost 9 bases, with 21 bases between them. The CDR3 extends over 15 amino acids. Germline loops: CDR1 MNHEY, CDR2 SVGEGT. The CDR3 here is CASSPAGPAKRPQHF. In DNA form, the CDR3 reads TGTGCCAGCAGCCCAGCCGGGCCCGCAAAGCGGCCCCAGCATTTT.

This clonotype was detected only a few times. The chain couples TRBV7-9 to TRBJ2-7, with unresolved D. Deletions cut 1 base from V and 3 bases from J, with 7 bases between. Germline values: CDR1 SEHNR, CDR2 FQNEAQ (reference sequence). The CDR3 runs 13 residues. CDR3 amino acids: CASSLEGFYEQYF. CDR3 sequence (DNA): TGTGCCAGCAGCTTAGAAGGGTTCTACGAGCAGTACTTC.

The genes are TRBV4-3 and TRBJ1-1; no firm D call. V was cut by 1 base and J by 0 bases, with 6 bases left in between. The CDR3 is 14 amino acids. CDR1 and CDR2 from the germline V gene are LGHNA and YSLEER. The DNA for the CDR3 is TGCGCCAGCAGCCAAGGATCAGTGAACACTGAAGCTTTCTTT. This encodes CASSQGSVNTEAFF.

The chain links TRBV28 to TRBJ1-1, with D possibly TRBD1 on 6 matching bases. Germline CDR1 MDHEN, CDR2 SYDVKM. The CDR3 sequence is 15 residues long. V dropped 6 bases and J dropped 7 bases, with 21 bases sitting between them. The CDR3 DNA reads as TGTGCCAGCAGCCCTAACGAGGGGAGGGGGATTGAAGCTTTCTTT. It yields the protein CASSPNEGRGIEAFF. The variable domain in full, with the rest retrieved from reference TRBV28 and TRBJ1-1, is DVKVTQSSRYLVKRTGEKVFLECVQDMDHENMFWYRQDPGLGLRLIYFSYDVKMKEKGDIPEGYSVSREKKERFSLILESASTNQTSMYLCASSPNEGRGIEAFFGQGTRLTVV.

The chain is built from TRBV20-1 and TRBJ2-5; no reliable D call. The germline gives CDR1 DFQATT, CDR2 SNEGSKA (reference sequence). This CDR3 has 10 amino acids. The V gene lost 1 base and the J gene lost 4 bases, with 1 base spanning the gap. The chain's CDR3 is CSARGETQYF. The CDR3 DNA is TGCAGTGCTAGAGGAGAGACCCAGTACTTC.

The chain recombines TRBV4-1 with TRBJ2-1; D not resolved. The CDR3 extends over 18 amino acids. V was cut by 0 bases and J by 4 bases, with 19 bases left in between. Germline CDR1 reads MGHRA; CDR2 reads YSYEKL. For the CDR3, the DNA is TGCGCCAGCAGCCAAGATCAAGGTTCTCTACTTCGGTACAATGAGCAGTTCTTC. Protein: CASSQDQGSLLRYNEQFF.

V is TRBV20-1 and J is TRBJ2-1, with 10 bases identical to TRBD2. CDR1 is DFQATT, CDR2 SNEGSKA, per germline (reference sequence). This CDR3 is 17 amino acids long. V shed 0 bases and J 6 bases; nucleotides not matched to a gene: 11. The CDR3, as DNA: TGCAGTGCTAGAGATGACTCGAGCGGGAGGGCCCTCAATGAGCAGTTCTTC. Translated: CSARDDSSGRALNEQFF.

This clonotype was observed a handful of times. V is TRBV9 and J is TRBJ2-3; possibly TRBD2 for D (6 bases). The CDR3 has 16 residues. Germline loops: CDR1 SGDLS, CDR2 YYNGEE. V was cut by 0 bases and J by 1 base, with 12 bases left in between. The CDR3 DNA follows: TGTGCCAGCAGCGTAGGAGGCGGGATTGGCACAGATACGCAGTATTTT. Its protein is CASSVGGGIGTDTQYF.

This clonotype was seen only a few times. The chain has TRBV5-4 and TRBJ1-1; D is unresolved. Trimming shortened V by 4 bases and J by 11 bases, and 24 bases separated the two germline ends. This CDR3 has 15 residues. CDR1 SGHNT and CDR2 YYREEE come from the germline V gene (reference sequence). For the CDR3, the DNA is TGTGCCAGCAGCCCAAGAAATGACGGCTCTCGTGGGGCTTTCTTT. Protein sequence: CASSPRNDGSRGAFF. Complete variable domain (other parts from reference TRBV5-4 and TRBJ1-1): ETGVTQSPTHLIKTRGQQVTLRCSSQSGHNTVSWYQQALGQGPQFIFQYYREEENGRGNFPPRFSGLQFPNYSSELNVNALELDDSALYLCASSPRNDGSRGAFFGQGTRLTVV.

This clonotype has more than one count but fewer than ten. The chain has TRBV6-4 and TRBJ2-1; 7 positions match TRBD2. V was clipped by 0 bases and J by 7 bases; unmatched bases: 6. The CDR3 is 15 amino acids. Looked up from germline, CDR1 is MRHNA and CDR2 is SNTAGT. CDR3 loop: CASSDSAVGGNEQFF. The DNA for the CDR3 is TGTGCCAGCAGTGACTCGGCGGTCGGGGGGAATGAGCAGTTCTTC.

This clonotype was recorded a few times. V gene TRBV5-4 combines with J gene TRBJ2-1; D is possibly TRBD2 (6 bases). Per the germline V gene, CDR1 is SGHNT and CDR2 is YYREEE (reference sequence). Trimming took 4 bases from V and 7 from J, leaving 12 bases between them. The CDR3 covers 13 residues. This chain's CDR3 is CASSQEGWNEQFF. CDR3 sequence (DNA): TGTGCCAGCAGCCAGGAGGGCTGGAATGAGCAGTTCTTC.

This clonotype was seen more than once but under ten times. The chain combines TRBV5-1 with TRBJ2-5; no firm D call. From germline, CDR1 is SGHRS and CDR2 YFSETQ. The CDR3 extends over 13 amino acids. V lost 7 bases to trimming and J lost 1 base, with 11 bases between them. For the CDR3, the DNA is TGCGCCAGCGGCCTTGGTTCCCAAGAGACCCAGTACTTC. This translates into CASGLGSQETQYF.

In its sample, this clonotype was seen once. The V call is TRBV10-2, the J call TRBJ2-7, with TRBD1 identical over 10 bases. V dropped 6 bases and J dropped 0; count of bases not matched to a gene: 14. The CDR3 is 18 amino acids. The V gene's germline CDR1 is WSHSY and CDR2 SAAADI. The DNA of the CDR3 is TGCGCCAGCAGAGACAGGGGGCGACGGGGACTTCCCTCCTACGAGCAGTACTTC. Translating it yields CASRDRGRRGLPSYEQYF.

This clonotype was counted a few times. V gene TRBV7-2 combines with J gene TRBJ2-7; no definite D call. The CDR3 runs 12 residues. Looked up from germline, CDR1 is SGHTA and CDR2 is FQGNSA. The V gene lost 7 bases and the J gene lost 6 bases, with 13 bases spanning the gap. CDR3 region: CASTTPPGEQYF. The CDR3 DNA sequence: TGTGCCAGCACCACCCCCCCGGGCGAGCAGTACTTC.

The V call is TRBV6-5, the J call TRBJ2-7, with TRBD1 identical over 12 bases. The CDR3 is 15 amino acids. Germline lookup yields CDR1 MNHEY and CDR2 SVGAGI. The trim removed 6 bases at V and 3 bases at J, leaving 6 bases unmatched. The CDR3 sequence: CASRTGTGGIYEQYF. CDR3 bases: TGTGCCAGCAGAACCGGGACAGGGGGCATCTACGAGCAGTACTTC.